This entry lists 27 T cell receptor beta chains sequenced from one sample in a study of blood T cell repertoires in COVID-19. Using immunoSEQ multiplex PCR, the repertoire was profiled, and TCRdb retains in-frame clones only, with some absent. The sample lists fewer than 250,000 clones, 80% to 95% occurring once. The sample consisted of peripheral blood. The origin of the receptors is a man in his thirties or forties with COVID-19, enrolled during active disease.

The chain recombines TRBV2 with TRBJ1-4; a possible D gene is TRBD1 (6 bases). This CDR3 contains 15 residues. Germline CDR1 and CDR2: SNHLY and FYNNEI. Trimming shortened V by 0 bases and J by 5 bases, and 10 bases separated the two germline ends. The CDR3 spells CASSEAQDRNEKLFF. Here the CDR3 DNA reads TGTGCCAGCAGTGAAGCCCAGGACAGAAATGAAAAACTGTTTTTT.

V is TRBV15 and J is TRBJ2-4; 8 bases map to TRBD1. This CDR3 spans 17 amino acids. V shed 0 bases, J shed 9 bases, and the junction held 13 bases outside the gene matches. Germline CDR1 is LNHNV and CDR2 is YYDKDF (reference sequence). CDR3 sequence (DNA): TGTGCCACCAGCAGAGAAAAAATGGGGACAGGTCAGAGCATTCAGTACTTC. Protein sequence: CATSREKMGTGQSIQYF.

The chain couples TRBV7-9 to TRBJ1-1; 7 positions match TRBD1. CDR1 is SEHNR, CDR2 FQNEAQ, per germline (reference sequence). The V segment lost 1 base and the J segment 4 bases; nucleotides outside the gene matches: 3. CDR3 length equals 14 residues. The CDR3, as DNA: TGTGCCAGCAGCTTAGTTTCAGGGGGCACTGAAGCTTTCTTT. This translates into CASSLVSGGTEAFF. Drawing the rest from reference TRBV7-9 and TRBJ1-1, the complete variable domain is DTGVSQNPRHKITKRGQNVTFRCDPISEHNRLYWYRQTLGQGPEFLTYFQNEAQLEKSRLLSDRFSAERPKGSFSTLEIQRTEQGDSAMYLCASSLVSGGTEAFFGQGTRLTVV.

The chain uses TRBV25-1 and TRBJ2-3; 10 positions agree with TRBD2. After removal of 2 bases from V and 6 bases from J, the junction contained 8 bases not matched to a gene. The germline V gene encodes CDR1 MGHDK and CDR2 SYGVNS. This CDR3 has 16 residues. The CDR3 here is CASSENQLAGVDTQYF. CDR3 nucleotides: TGTGCCAGCAGTGAAAATCAGCTAGCGGGGGTTGATACGCAGTATTTT.

The sample holds one count of this clone. The chain employs TRBV6-2 or TRBV6-3 and TRBJ1-5; 7 positions match TRBD1. The V gene's germline CDR1 is MNHEY and CDR2 SVGEGT. CDR3 length: 14 residues. Trimming cost V 5 bases and J 2 bases; bases outside gene matches: 3. This CDR3 is CASSRGTGNQPQHF. The CDR3 DNA reads as TGTGCCAGCAGTAGGGGGACAGGCAATCAGCCCCAGCATTTT.

In this sample, this clone turned up once. One junction end does not reproduce the germline sequence, and a read error may be involved. V is TRBV5-1 and J is TRBJ2-7; D is unclear. The CDR3 runs to 14 residues. From germline, CDR1 is SGHRS and CDR2 YFSETQ. Here the CDR3 DNA reads TGCGCCAGCAGCCCCGGCGCGGCCTCCCACGAGCAGTACTTC. Its protein product is CASSPGAASHEQYF.

The V gene is TRBV19, the J gene TRBJ2-3; D is unresolved. The CDR3 has 11 residues. Trimming took 3 bases from V and 6 from J, leaving 4 bases between them. Germline V CDR1 and CDR2: LNHDA, SQIVND (reference sequence). The CDR3 sequence is CASSIRDTQYF. In DNA, the CDR3 is TGTGCCAGTAGTATCAGGGATACGCAGTATTTT.

The chain employs TRBV9 and TRBJ1-2, with D possibly being TRBD1 (6 bases). This CDR3 contains 15 residues. Germline V gene data show CDR1 as SGDLS and CDR2 as YYNGEE. Trimming took off 0 bases at V and 8 bases at J, with 17 bases between the two ends. The CDR3 here is CASSVAQGGQGGYTF. The CDR3 bases are TGTGCCAGCAGCGTAGCACAGGGCGGCCAAGGCGGCTACACCTTC.

J is TRBJ2-5 and V is TRBV27, with D perhaps matching TRBD1 (6 bases). Trimming cost V 0 bases and J 4 bases, with 12 bases left between them. Germline CDR1 MNHEY, CDR2 SMNVEV (reference sequence). The CDR3 contains 15 residues. CDR3 bases: TGTGCCAGCAGTTTATCGACAGGACGGCGAGAGACCCAGTACTTC. Translating gives CASSLSTGRRETQYF.

This clone was seen a single time. The gene calls are TRBV5-6 and TRBJ1-4; D is uncertain. The CDR3 totals 16 residues. V was clipped by 4 bases and J by 0 bases, with 13 bases between them. Germline values: CDR1 SGHDT, CDR2 YYEEEE. CDR3 residues: CASSPGIHATNEKLFF. As DNA, the CDR3 is TGTGCCAGCAGCCCGGGGATACACGCAACTAATGAAAAACTGTTTTTT.

The DNA for the CDR3 is TGTGCCAGCAGCCGGGGACAGGGCGATGGCTACACCTTC. Protein sequence: CASSRGQGDGYTF. The chain couples TRBV2 to TRBJ1-2, with 9 bases that match TRBD1. The CDR3 loop spans 13 amino acids. Germline values: CDR1 SNHLY, CDR2 FYNNEI. Trimming at V came to 6 bases and at J to 6 bases, leaving 5 bases not matched to a gene. Complete variable domain (other parts from reference TRBV2 and TRBJ1-2): EPEVTQTPSHQVTQMGQEVILRCVPISNHLYFYWYRQILGQKVEFLVSFYNNEISEKSEIFDDQFSVERPDGSNFTLKIRSTKLEDSAMYFCASSRGQGDGYTFGSGTRLTVV.

The rearrangement uses TRBV3-1 (or the pseudogene TRBV3-2) and TRBJ2-1, with 7 bases matching TRBD2. The V gene end was trimmed by 0 bases and the J gene end by 4 bases; junction bases not matched to a gene: 6. This CDR3 has 16 residues. Germline CDR1 is LGHDT and CDR2 is YNNKEL (reference sequence). CDR3 amino acids: CASSQDASSGYNEQFF. The CDR3, as DNA: TGTGCCAGCAGCCAAGACGCGTCTAGCGGATACAATGAGCAGTTCTTC.

This chain joins TRBV5-6 and TRBJ2-2; the match to TRBD1 covers 9 bases. The germline V gene encodes CDR1 SGHDT and CDR2 YYEEEE. V shed 2 bases and J 6 bases; nucleotides not matched to a gene: 5. This CDR3 comprises 15 residues. The CDR3: CASSFMGQGAGELFF. The CDR3 nucleotides read TGTGCCAGCAGCTTTATGGGACAGGGTGCCGGGGAGCTGTTTTTT. Drawing the rest from reference TRBV5-6 and TRBJ2-2, the complete variable domain is DAGVTQSPTHLIKTRGQQVTLRCSPKSGHDTVSWYQQALGQGPQFIFQYYEEEERQRGNFPDRFSGHQFPNYSSELNVNALLLGDSALYLCASSFMGQGAGELFFGEGSRLTVL.

The CDR3 region is CASSDSRGGQTFF. CDR3 in DNA: TGTGCCAGCAGTGACTCGCGCGGGGGCCAAACTTTCTTT. The chain uses TRBV6-4 and TRBJ1-1, with D possibly TRBD1 on 6 matching bases. Trimming took 0 bases from V and 12 from J, leaving 14 bases between them. The CDR3 runs to 13 residues. Per the germline V gene, CDR1 is MRHNA and CDR2 is SNTAGT.

This chain connects TRBV4-2 to TRBJ1-1; possibly TRBD1 for D (6 bases). V was cut by 4 bases and J by 4 bases, with 19 bases left in between. There are 16 residues in the CDR3. The germline V gene has CDR1 LGHNA and CDR2 YNFKEQ. CDR3 bases: TGTGCCAGCAGCCCCCCCCGAGACAGGCAGGGCACTGAAGCTTTCTTT. Amino acids: CASSPPRDRQGTEAFF.

This clone was seen only once. The chain is built from TRBV28 and TRBJ1-4, with TRBD1 as a possible D gene (6 bases). CDR1 is MDHEN, CDR2 SYDVKM, per germline. Trimming took 5 bases from V and 4 from J, leaving 20 bases between them. The CDR3 sequence is 17 residues long. CDR3 bases: TGTGCCAGCAGTCCCTGGACAGCCCAGGACGATAATGAAAAACTGTTTTTT. Translation: CASSPWTAQDDNEKLFF. Supplemented by reference TRBV28 and TRBJ1-4, the full variable domain reads DVKVTQSSRYLVKRTGEKVFLECVQDMDHENMFWYRQDPGLGLRLIYFSYDVKMKEKGDIPEGYSVSREKKERFSLILESASTNQTSMYLCASSPWTAQDDNEKLFFGSGTQLSVL.

J is TRBJ2-3 and V is TRBV11-2; 10 bases line up with TRBD2. The germline V gene has CDR1 SGHAT and CDR2 FQNNGV. This CDR3 region has 16 residues. The V and J ends lost 1 base and 1 base, in that order; junction bases with no gene match: 2. The CDR3 loop reads CASSLGGTSGTDTQYF. The CDR3 DNA reads TGTGCCAGCAGCTTAGGGGGGACTAGCGGCACAGATACGCAGTATTTT.

CDR3 in amino acids: CATRTGLPEAFF. The CDR3 nucleotides read TGTGCCACCCGGACAGGGCTTCCTGAAGCTTTCTTT. The chain links TRBV19 to TRBJ1-1; 8 bases line up with TRBD1. Germline assignment: CDR1 LNHDA and CDR2 SQIVND (reference sequence). The V gene end was trimmed by 10 bases and the J gene end by 6 bases; junction bases not matched to a gene: 7. The CDR3 is 12 amino acids.

This sequence joins TRBV19 and TRBJ1-1; unclear D gene. Trimming cost V 8 bases and J 7 bases, with 2 bases left between them. The germline gives CDR1 LNHDA, CDR2 SQIVND (reference sequence). The CDR3 contains 8 residues. In DNA form, the CDR3 reads TGTGCCAGTCATGAAGCTTTCTTT. This sequence encodes CASHEAFF.

The chain carries TRBV5-6 and TRBJ2-7; the match to TRBD1 covers 8 bases. Per germline, CDR1 SGHDT and CDR2 YYEEEE. The CDR3 has 15 residues. Germline trimming cut 2 bases from V and 5 bases from J; bases unmatched to any gene: 9. The CDR3 sequence is CASSFDGTGVNEQYF. In DNA form, the CDR3 reads TGTGCCAGCAGCTTCGACGGGACAGGCGTCAACGAGCAGTACTTC.

The chain links TRBV7-9 to TRBJ2-3; 8 bases map to TRBD1. Germline V gene sequence: CDR1 SEHNR, CDR2 FQNEAQ (reference sequence). J was trimmed by 5 bases and V by 7 bases; bases with no gene match: 5. This CDR3 is 13 amino acids long. The CDR3 DNA reads as TGTGCCAGCACCCGACAGGGGATAGATACGCAGTATTTT. Protein: CASTRQGIDTQYF.

This chain links TRBV4-2 with TRBJ2-1; possibly TRBD2 for D (7 bases). The germline V and J ends were trimmed by 3 bases and 4 bases, with 16 bases remaining between them. The CDR3 covers 16 residues. The germline CDR1 and CDR2 sequences are LGHNA and YNFKEQ. The CDR3 is CASSQLGGPSYNEQFF. The CDR3 coding sequence is TGTGCCAGCAGCCAGTTGGGGGGGCCCTCATACAATGAGCAGTTCTTC.

About this clone: Mismatch with germline at one junction end may stem from a read error. This chain joins TRBV29-1 and TRBJ1-2; 10 nucleotides align to TRBD1. This CDR3 is built from 10 residues. Germline loops: CDR1 SQVTM, CDR2 ANQGSEA. CDR3 residues: CSVDRDRGFF. As DNA, the CDR3 is TGCAGCGTTGACCGGGACAGGGGCTTCTTC.

The V gene is TRBV5-1, the J gene TRBJ2-1; 12 bases align to TRBD1. The V gene's germline CDR1 is SGHRS and CDR2 YFSETQ. The CDR3 length is 17 residues. Germline trimming cut 2 bases from V and 5 bases from J; bases unmatched to any gene: 8. The CDR3 nucleotides are TGCGCCAGCAGCTTTGATCCGGGACAGGGGGCGGACAATGAGCAGTTCTTC. Protein sequence: CASSFDPGQGADNEQFF.

The chain uses TRBV27 and TRBJ2-1, with TRBD2 as a possible D gene (5 bases). Trimming took off 5 bases at V and 0 bases at J, with 14 bases between the two ends. Germline V CDR1 and CDR2: MNHEY, SMNVEV (reference sequence). This CDR3 has 16 amino acids. CDR3 DNA sequence: TGTGCCAGCAGTCAACCTAGCTGGAGCTCCTACAATGAGCAGTTCTTC. Residues: CASSQPSWSSYNEQFF.

The rearrangement uses TRBV6-5 and TRBJ1-6; D is unclear. This CDR3 spans 14 amino acids. Trimming cost V 0 bases and J 8 bases, with 8 bases left between them. Germline V gene lookup returns CDR1 MNHEY and CDR2 SVGAGI. The CDR3 is CASSYSSEHSPLHF. The DNA for the CDR3 is TGTGCCAGCAGTTACTCGTCGGAGCATTCACCCCTCCACTTT.

This chain uses TRBV10-1 with TRBJ2-3, with 10 nucleotides matching TRBD2. The V gene end was trimmed by 0 bases and the J gene end by 4 bases; junction bases not matched to a gene: 4. The CDR3 is made up of 16 amino acids. Germline lookup yields CDR1 WNHNN and CDR2 SYGVQD (reference sequence). The CDR3 bases are TGCGCCAGCAGTGAGTCGCGGCTAGCGGGGGCAGATACGCAGTATTTT. It encodes CASSESRLAGADTQYF.